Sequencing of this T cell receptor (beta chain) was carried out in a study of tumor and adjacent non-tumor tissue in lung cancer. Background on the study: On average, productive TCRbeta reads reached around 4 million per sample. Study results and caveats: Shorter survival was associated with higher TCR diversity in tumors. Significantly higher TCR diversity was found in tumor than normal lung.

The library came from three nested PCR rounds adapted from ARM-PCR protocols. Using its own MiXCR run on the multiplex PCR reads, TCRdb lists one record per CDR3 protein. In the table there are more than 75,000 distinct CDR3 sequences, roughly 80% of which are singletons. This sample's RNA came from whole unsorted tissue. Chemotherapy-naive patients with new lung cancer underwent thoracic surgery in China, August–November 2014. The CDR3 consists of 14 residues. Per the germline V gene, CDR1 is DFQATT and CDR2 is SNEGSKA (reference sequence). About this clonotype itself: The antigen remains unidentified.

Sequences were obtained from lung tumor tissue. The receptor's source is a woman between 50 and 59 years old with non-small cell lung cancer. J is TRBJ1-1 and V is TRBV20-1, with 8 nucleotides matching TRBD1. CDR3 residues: CRASSGTGRRNAFF. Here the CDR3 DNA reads TGCAGAGCTTCGTCCGGGACAGGTCGTAGGAATGCTTTCTTT.